This record looks at one TCR beta chain sequence and its context. These data originate in a study of blood T cell repertoires in COVID-19. Germline V CDR1 and CDR2: MNHEY, SMNVEV (reference sequence). This CDR3 has 13 amino acids. Trimming stripped 5 bases from V and 6 bases from J, with 14 bases between. Original methodology: Quantification of nucleated cells was approximated via reference gene primer amplification. Clones were sequenced by immunoSEQ multiplex PCR, and TCRdb holds only the in-frame ones, with some missing. For V, J and clone size, that table is used; D and trimming come from the DNA. The top ten clones hold more than 0.95% of a sample with 200,000 to 250,000 clones, 92% of them seen once.

The sequence came from a man aged 30 to 39 with acute or convalescent COVID-19. The source material was peripheral blood. The chain employs TRBV27 and TRBJ2-7; D ambiguous. The CDR3: CASSNTRHREQYF. Here the CDR3 DNA reads TGTGCCAGCAGTAACACTCGACACCGCGAGCAGTACTTC.